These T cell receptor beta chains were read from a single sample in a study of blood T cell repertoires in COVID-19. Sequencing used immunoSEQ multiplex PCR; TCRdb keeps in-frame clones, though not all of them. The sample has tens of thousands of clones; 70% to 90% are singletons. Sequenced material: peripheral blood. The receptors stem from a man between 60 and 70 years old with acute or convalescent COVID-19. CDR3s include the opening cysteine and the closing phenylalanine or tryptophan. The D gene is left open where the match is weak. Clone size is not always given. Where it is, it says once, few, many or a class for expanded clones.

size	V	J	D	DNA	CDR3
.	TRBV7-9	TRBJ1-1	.	TGTGCCAGCACCGCCGGGGGGGGGAACACTGAAGCTTTCTTT	CASTAGGGNTEAFF
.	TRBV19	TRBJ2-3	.	TGTGCCAGTAGTATATCCCAGGGTTCAGATACGCAGTATTTT	CASSISQGSDTQYF
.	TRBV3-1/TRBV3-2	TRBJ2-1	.	TGTGCCAGCAGCCAAGATCTAGGTGAGCAGTTCTTC	CASSQDLGEQFF
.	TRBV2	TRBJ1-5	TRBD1	TGTGCCAGCAGACCCAAGCAGGGGGGAGAGCCCCAGCATTTT	CASRPKQGGEPQHF
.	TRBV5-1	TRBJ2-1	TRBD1	TGCGCCAGCAGCCGGACAGGGGCTCTCGGGAATGAGCAGTTCTTC	CASSRTGALGNEQFF
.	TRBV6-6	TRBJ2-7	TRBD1	TGTGCCAGCAGAGGGACAGCTGCCTACGAGCAGTACTTC	CASRGTAAYEQYF
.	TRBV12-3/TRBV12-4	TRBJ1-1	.	TGTGCCAGCAGTTTAGGGGGGGGCACTGAAGCTTTCTTT	CASSLGGGTEAFF
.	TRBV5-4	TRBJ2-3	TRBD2	TGTGCCAGCAGCTGGTATAGCGGGGGGCGCACAGATACGCAGTATTTT	CASSWYSGGRTDTQYF
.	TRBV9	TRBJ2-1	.	TGTGCCAGCAGCGTCTCCGTTGCGACTTTCTCCTACAATGAGCAGTTCTTC	CASSVSVATFSYNEQFF
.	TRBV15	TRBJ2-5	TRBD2	TGTGCCACCAGCAGATGGGACTACAAAGAGACCCAGTACTTC	CATSRWDYKETQYF
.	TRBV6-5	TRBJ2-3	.	TGTGCCACCAGGGGGGGGCAGTGGGGAGATACGCAGTATTTT	CATRGGQWGDTQYF
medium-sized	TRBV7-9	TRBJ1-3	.	TGTGCCAGCAGCTTAGAGGGCAGGGTTCCCGGAAACACCATATATTTT	CASSLEGRVPGNTIYF
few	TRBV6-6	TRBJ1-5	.	TGTGCCAGCAGTTACCAAGGGGTTGGACAGCCCCAGCATTTT	CASSYQGVGQPQHF
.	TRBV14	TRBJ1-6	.	TGTGCCAGCAGCCAGGGGGGGCCCGCCGAGGCGAGATCCTATAATTCACCCCTCCACTTT	CASSQGGPAEARSYNSPLHF
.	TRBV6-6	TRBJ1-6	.	TGTGCCAGCACCCCGGGGGGCAGGGGCCCTTCACCCCTCCACTTT	CASTPGGRGPSPLHF
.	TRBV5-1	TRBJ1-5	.	TGCGCCAGCAGCTTGGAGGGGGATAGCAATCAGCCCCAGCATTTT	CASSLEGDSNQPQHF
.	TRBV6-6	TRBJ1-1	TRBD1	TGTGCCAGCAGGGACAGGACTGTGAACACTGAAGCTTTCTTT	CASRDRTVNTEAFF
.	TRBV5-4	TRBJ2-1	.	TGTGCCAGCAGCTTGTCCGGCGGGGCTTACAATGAGCAGTTCTTC	CASSLSGGAYNEQFF
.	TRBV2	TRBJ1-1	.	TGTGCCAGCAGTGAAGCGCTTCGGGCGGGGTTGGCTGAAGCTTTCTTT	CASSEALRAGLAEAFF
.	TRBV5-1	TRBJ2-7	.	TGCGCCAGCAGGAGTGTAGTCGAGCAGTACTTC	CASRSVVEQYF
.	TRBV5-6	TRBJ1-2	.	TGTGCCAGCAGCTTGGCGTCGGGCTACACCTTC	CASSLASGYTF
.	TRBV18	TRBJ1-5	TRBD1	TGTGCCAGCTCACCACCGAAGGGACAGTTCAATCAGCCCCAGCATTTT	CASSPPKGQFNQPQHF
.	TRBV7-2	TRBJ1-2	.	TGTGCCAGCAGCTTAATAGCGGGACGCCGTCTAGAGGGCTACACCTTC	CASSLIAGRRLEGYTF
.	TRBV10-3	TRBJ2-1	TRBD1	TGTGCCATACAACGACAGGGGACAGGGAAGAACAATGAGCAGTTCTTC	CAIQRQGTGKNNEQFF
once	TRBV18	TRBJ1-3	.	TGTGCCAGCTCACCGCGGGTCGAGGACACCATATATTTT	CASSPRVEDTIYF
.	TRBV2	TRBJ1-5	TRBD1	TGTGCCAGCATTATCGACAGGGTTCCTTATAGCAATCAGCCCCAGCATTTT	CASIIDRVPYSNQPQHF
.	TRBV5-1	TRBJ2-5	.	TGCGCCAGCAGCCCCACGGGTCTTGGCGGTGGGACCCAGTACTTC	CASSPTGLGGGTQYF
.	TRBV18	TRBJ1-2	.	TGTGCCAGCTCACCACCTGGCGGGCTTGGCGGATCCTATGGCTACACCTTC	CASSPPGGLGGSYGYTF
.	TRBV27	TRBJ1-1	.	TGTGCCAGCAGTTGGGCGGGGCAGCCTGAAGCTTTCTTT	CASSWAGQPEAFF
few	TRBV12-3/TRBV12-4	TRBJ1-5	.	TGTGCCAGCAGTTTAGAGGGGATTCAGCCCCAGCATTTT	CASSLEGIQPQHF
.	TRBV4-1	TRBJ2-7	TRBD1	TGCGCCAGCAGCTACCGGGACAGTAAAGCTTACGAGCAGTACTTC	CASSYRDSKAYEQYF